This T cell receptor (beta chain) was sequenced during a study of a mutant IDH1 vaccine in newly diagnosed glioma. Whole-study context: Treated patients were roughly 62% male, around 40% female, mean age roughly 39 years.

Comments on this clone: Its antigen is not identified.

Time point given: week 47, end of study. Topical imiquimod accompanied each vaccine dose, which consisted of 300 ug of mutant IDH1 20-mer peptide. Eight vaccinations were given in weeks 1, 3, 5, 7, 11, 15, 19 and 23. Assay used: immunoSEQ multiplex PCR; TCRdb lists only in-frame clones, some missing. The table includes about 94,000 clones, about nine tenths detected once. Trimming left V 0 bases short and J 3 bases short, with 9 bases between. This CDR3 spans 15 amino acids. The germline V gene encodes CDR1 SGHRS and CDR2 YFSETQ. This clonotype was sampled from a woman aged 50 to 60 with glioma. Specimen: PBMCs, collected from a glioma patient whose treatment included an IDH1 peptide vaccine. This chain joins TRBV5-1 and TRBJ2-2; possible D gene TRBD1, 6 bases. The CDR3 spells CASSLGTVHTGELFF. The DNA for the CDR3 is TGCGCCAGCAGCTTGGGGACAGTCCACACCGGGGAGCTGTTTTTT.